These 25 T cell receptor beta chains originate from one sample sequenced in a study of cytomegalovirus exposure and HLA in healthy donors. PCR used 60 Vbeta primers and 13 Jbeta primers. Produced via immunoSEQ multiplex PCR; TCRdb's table is partial and in-frame only. The data contain roughly 100,000 clones, approximately 72% of them singletons. The sequencing sample was made of PBMCs. These receptors all stem from a man in his late teens or twenties in good health and CMV-seropositive.

This chain connects TRBV28 to TRBJ2-1, with TRBD2 identical over 9 bases. Germline V gene lookup returns CDR1 MDHEN and CDR2 SYDVKM. The CDR3 runs 21 residues. The V and J ends lost 2 bases and 0 bases, in that order; junction bases with no gene match: 17. The CDR3 loop reads CASSLSPQRGASSRSYNEQFF. The CDR3 bases are TGTGCCAGCAGTTTAAGTCCCCAGCGGGGGGCCTCATCCCGCTCCTACAATGAGCAGTTCTTC. Combining the CDR3 with reference TRBV28 and TRBJ2-1 gives the whole variable domain DVKVTQSSRYLVKRTGEKVFLECVQDMDHENMFWYRQDPGLGLRLIYFSYDVKMKEKGDIPEGYSVSREKKERFSLILESASTNQTSMYLCASSLSPQRGASSRSYNEQFFGPGTRLTVL.

V is TRBV2 and J is TRBJ1-1; no clear D. Looked up from germline, CDR1 is SNHLY and CDR2 is FYNNEI. CDR3 size: 14 residues. V shed 2 bases and J shed 1 base, with 8 bases lying between them. The CDR3 bases are TGTGCCAGCAGTGAAACGGGGAGGAACACTGAAGCTTTCTTT. It is translated as CASSETGRNTEAFF. Using reference TRBV2 and TRBJ1-1 for the parts outside the CDR3, the full variable domain is EPEVTQTPSHQVTQMGQEVILRCVPISNHLYFYWYRQILGQKVEFLVSFYNNEISEKSEIFDDQFSVERPDGSNFTLKIRSTKLEDSAMYFCASSETGRNTEAFFGQGTRLTVV.

V gene TRBV4-2 combines with J gene TRBJ1-6; the D gene is possibly TRBD1 (5 bases). V was shortened by 2 bases and J by 7 bases, with 12 bases between the two germline ends. The CDR3 is 15 amino acids. Germline values: CDR1 LGHNA, CDR2 YNFKEQ. In DNA form, the CDR3 reads TGTGCCAGCAGCCAAAGTCAGGGCTCAAATTCACCCCTCCACTTT. This sequence encodes CASSQSQGSNSPLHF.

The chain joins TRBV6-1 to TRBJ2-5; no reliable D call. V gave up 6 bases and J gave up 1 base, with 12 bases separating them. Germline V lookup: CDR1 MNHNS, CDR2 SASEGT. The CDR3 sequence is 14 residues long. The CDR3 DNA sequence: TGTGCCAGCAGAGACCAACAGTTCCAAGAGACCCAGTACTTC. Translated: CASRDQQFQETQYF.

As to this clone: An end of the junction does not agree with germline; a read error may underlie this. The chain uses TRBV10-3 and TRBJ2-7, with D perhaps TRBD2 (5 bases). Germline-derived CDR1 and CDR2 are ENHRY and SYGVKD. The CDR3 runs 12 residues. As DNA, the CDR3 is TGTGCCGTCAGCACCGGGGCCTACGAGCAGTACTTC. Protein sequence: CAVSTGAYEQYF.

The chain uses TRBV5-1 and TRBJ2-3; unclear D gene. V was clipped by 3 bases and J by 2 bases, with 10 bases between them. This CDR3 has 14 residues. Germline loops: CDR1 SGHRS, CDR2 YFSETQ. Here the CDR3 DNA reads TGCGCCAGCAGCTCCAGTGGTTACACAGATACGCAGTATTTT. It encodes CASSSSGYTDTQYF.

The chain couples TRBV5-1 to TRBJ2-7; 8 bases match TRBD1. The V and J ends lost 5 bases and 3 bases, in that order; junction bases with no gene match: 7. CDR1 is SGHRS and CDR2 is YFSETQ in the germline V gene. The CDR3 spans 14 residues. The chain's CDR3 is CASRPAGGFYEQYF. The CDR3 DNA reads as TGCGCCAGCAGGCCGGCAGGGGGCTTCTACGAGCAGTACTTC.

Comment on this clone: The germline gene is not matched at one end of the junction; a read error may be the cause. The chain joins TRBV2 to TRBJ2-7; the D is unclear. The CDR3 length is 11 residues. Germline assignment: CDR1 SNHLY and CDR2 FYNNEI. This CDR3 is CASSSPYGQYF. The CDR3 bases are TGTGCCAGCAGTTCTCCCTACGGGCAGTACTTC.

This clone was observed a single time. This chain uses TRBV7-6 with TRBJ2-7; 10 bases are a match to TRBD1. V shed 5 bases, J shed 6 bases, and the junction held 10 bases outside the gene matches. CDR3 length equals 15 residues. Germline V CDR1 and CDR2: SGHVS, FNYEAQ. As DNA, the CDR3 is TGTGCCAGCAGCGTCGGCCGGGACAGGGGTTTCGAGCAGTACTTC. Encoded protein: CASSVGRDRGFEQYF.

V is TRBV28 and J is TRBJ1-6; D is uncertain. Germline V gene sequence: CDR1 MDHEN, CDR2 SYDVKM. V was pared by 5 bases and J by 0 bases, with 17 bases between. This CDR3 has 18 residues. As DNA, the CDR3 is TGTGCCAGCAGTCCCATCCTTAGATTATCCTCCTATAATTCACCCCTCCACTTT. Translation gives CASSPILRLSSYNSPLHF.

This chain links TRBV7-8 with TRBJ1-5, with D tentatively TRBD1 (6 bases). Trimming removed 4 bases from V and 2 bases from J, with 6 bases in between. Germline lookup yields CDR1 SGHVS and CDR2 FQNEAQ. This CDR3 region has 13 residues. In DNA form, the CDR3 reads TGTGCCAGCAGCTCAGGGGGCAATCAGCCCCAGCATTTT. This encodes CASSSGGNQPQHF.

This chain uses TRBV6-6 with TRBJ2-1; maybe TRBD2 (7 bases). This CDR3 spans 15 amino acids. Germline V CDR1 and CDR2: MNHNY, SVGAGI (reference sequence). Trimming removed 5 bases from V and 8 bases from J, with 19 bases in between. The CDR3 bases are TGTGCCAGCAGTCGTCCCCGAGGGGGGGCCGATGAGCAGTTCTTC. Amino acid sequence: CASSRPRGGADEQFF.

The chain has TRBV5-4 and TRBJ1-1; D is ambiguous. The V end lost 4 bases, the J end lost 1 base, and 14 bases lay between the germline ends. This CDR3 has 15 amino acids. CDR1 SGHNT and CDR2 YYREEE come from the germline V gene (reference sequence). The CDR3 DNA is TGTGCCAGCAGCGCGGGGATGGCGACGAACACTGAAGCTTTCTTT. Protein: CASSAGMATNTEAFF.

This clone was counted between two and nine times. This CDR3 reads CASSRDQETQYF. The CDR3 DNA reads TGTGCCAGCAGCCGGGACCAAGAGACCCAGTACTTC. This chain uses TRBV7-8 with TRBJ2-5; unclear D gene. Deletions cut 5 bases from V and 0 bases from J, with 4 bases between. The germline gives CDR1 SGHVS, CDR2 FQNEAQ. The CDR3 is 12 residues long.

The chain has TRBV28 and TRBJ2-7; tentatively, D is TRBD2 (5 bases). CDR1 is MDHEN, CDR2 SYDVKM, per germline. CDR3 length: 15 residues. V was cut by 3 bases and J by 2 bases, with 14 bases left in between. Here the CDR3 reads CASSLLGSSPYEQYF. In DNA, the CDR3 is TGTGCCAGCAGTTTGTTGGGGAGCTCCCCCTACGAGCAGTACTTC. The variable domain in full, completed from reference TRBV28 and TRBJ2-7, reads DVKVTQSSRYLVKRTGEKVFLECVQDMDHENMFWYRQDPGLGLRLIYFSYDVKMKEKGDIPEGYSVSREKKERFSLILESASTNQTSMYLCASSLLGSSPYEQYFGPGTRLTVT.

This clone was detected only once. The CDR3 sequence: CAWSKSTGQGDWTQYF. CDR3 DNA: TGTGCCTGGAGTAAATCTACTGGACAGGGGGATTGGACCCAGTACTTC. The V gene is TRBV30, the J gene TRBJ2-5, with 10 bases that match TRBD1. Germline V gives CDR1 GTSNPN, CDR2 SVGIG (reference sequence). V shed 2 bases, J shed 7 bases, and the junction held 13 bases outside the gene matches. The CDR3 extends over 16 amino acids.

V gene TRBV29-1 combines with J gene TRBJ1-1, with unresolved D. The CDR3 loop spans 13 amino acids. In germline, CDR1 is SQVTM, CDR2 ANQGSEA. Trimming took off 7 bases at V and 1 base at J, with 13 bases between the two ends. CDR3 DNA sequence: TGCAGCGCCGGAGTGGAGTGGAACACTGAAGCTTTCTTT. Protein: CSAGVEWNTEAFF.

The J gene is TRBJ1-5, the V gene TRBV4-1; unclear D gene. CDR3 length: 15 residues. V gave up 0 bases and J gave up 5 bases, with 11 bases separating them. Looked up from germline, CDR1 is MGHRA and CDR2 is YSYEKL. The CDR3 nucleotides read TGCGCCAGCAGCCAAGATAGCCTCCCACATCAGCCCCAGCATTTT. It yields the protein CASSQDSLPHQPQHF.

Only a few counts were recorded for this clone. In nucleotides, the CDR3 is TGTGCCAGCAGTTTGGGACAGGGATTTAATGAAAAACTGTTTTTT. Amino acid sequence: CASSLGQGFNEKLFF. The chain is built from TRBV28 and TRBJ1-4; TRBD1 aligns across 9 bases. The germline gives CDR1 MDHEN, CDR2 SYDVKM. Unmatched junction bases numbered 3, after V lost 3 bases and J lost 4 bases. CDR3 length: 15 residues.

The chain uses TRBV4-1 and TRBJ1-3; the D is unclear. Trimming left V 0 bases short and J 0 bases short, with 18 bases between. Germline V CDR1 and CDR2: MGHRA, YSYEKL. CDR3 size: 19 residues. The CDR3 nucleotides are TGCGCCAGCAGCCAAGACGTAACACCAAAACGCCGCTCTGGAAACACCATATATTTT. Translating it yields CASSQDVTPKRRSGNTIYF.

The chain links TRBV7-8 to TRBJ2-7; 10 bases fit TRBD1. V lost 4 bases to trimming and J lost 4 bases; unmatched junction nucleotides: 4. CDR1 and CDR2 from the germline V gene are SGHVS and FQNEAQ. The CDR3 runs to 14 residues. DNA of the CDR3: TGTGCCAGCAGCTCACCGGGACAGGGGTACGAGCAGTACTTC. It codes for CASSSPGQGYEQYF.

V is TRBV28 and J is TRBJ2-3, with 7 positions matching TRBD1. Looked up from germline, CDR1 is MDHEN and CDR2 is SYDVKM. V was pared by 4 bases and J by 2 bases, with 3 bases of the junction left unmatched. This CDR3 is 14 amino acids long. The CDR3 is CASSWDSPTDTQYF. The CDR3, as DNA: TGTGCCAGCAGTTGGGACAGCCCCACAGATACGCAGTATTTT.

V and J are TRBV6-1 and TRBJ1-2; tentatively, D is TRBD1 (6 bases). The V and J ends lost 8 bases and 6 bases respectively, with 13 bases between them. The CDR3 length is 12 residues. Germline lookup yields CDR1 MNHNS and CDR2 SASEGT. The CDR3: CASGRGGNGYTF. Here the CDR3 DNA reads TGTGCCAGCGGGAGGGGGGGAAATGGCTACACCTTC.

The chain recombines TRBV6-6 with TRBJ1-2, with D uncertain. The germline V gene has CDR1 MNHNY and CDR2 SVGAGI (reference sequence). CDR3 length equals 15 residues. Trimming pared 5 bases from V and 1 base from J, leaving 14 bases between. The CDR3 reads CASSKRTDGNYGYTF. In DNA, the CDR3 is TGTGCCAGCAGTAAGAGGACTGATGGTAACTATGGCTACACCTTC.

The chain carries TRBV19 and TRBJ2-1, with D possibly TRBD1 on 6 matching bases. The germline CDR1 and CDR2 sequences are LNHDA and SQIVND (reference sequence). V was cut by 4 bases and J by 8 bases, with 9 bases left in between. The CDR3 runs 12 residues. CDR3 bases: TGTGCCAGTAGTACACAGGGTGATGAGCAGTTCTTC. It yields the protein CASSTQGDEQFF.